Reported below is one T cell receptor (beta chain). Its cognate antigen is unknown. This sample was taken from a study of blood T cells in healthy people across ages. The use of a sample-barcoded 5' primer and a J-beta primer mix characterized a second PCR of about 7 to 12 cycles. TCRdb ran MiXCR on the 5' RACE reads and lists one entry per CDR3 protein. The data show 2 million or so distinct CDR3 sequences, approximately 50% seen once. Study conclusions and caveats: Comparison with aged donors showed that long-lived donors had more naive CD4+ cells and higher diversity.

The CDR3 sequence is 16 residues long. The germline gives CDR1 SEHNR, CDR2 FQNEAQ (reference sequence). Trimming removed 6 bases from V and 2 bases from J; junction bases left unmatched: 3. The sample comprised blood. The J gene is TRBJ2-1, the V gene TRBV7-9, with TRBD2 matching over 14 bases. This receptor was obtained from a woman between 40 and 50 years old in good health. The chain's CDR3 is CASRSTSGGAYNEQFF. The CDR3 DNA reads TGTGCCAGCAGGTCGACTAGCGGGGGGGCCTACAATGAGCAGTTCTTC.